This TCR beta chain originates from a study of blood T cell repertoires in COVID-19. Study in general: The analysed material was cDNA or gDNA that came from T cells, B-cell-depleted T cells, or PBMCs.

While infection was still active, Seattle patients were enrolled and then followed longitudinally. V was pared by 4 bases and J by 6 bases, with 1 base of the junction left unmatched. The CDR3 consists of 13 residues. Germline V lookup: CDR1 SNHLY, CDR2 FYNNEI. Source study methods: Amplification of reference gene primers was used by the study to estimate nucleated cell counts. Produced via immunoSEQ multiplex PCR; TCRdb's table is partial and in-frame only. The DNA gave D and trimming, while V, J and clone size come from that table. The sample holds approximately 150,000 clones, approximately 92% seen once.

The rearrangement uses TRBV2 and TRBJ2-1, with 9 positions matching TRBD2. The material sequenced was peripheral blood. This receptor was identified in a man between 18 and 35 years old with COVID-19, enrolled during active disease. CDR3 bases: TGTGCCAGCAGTGGTAGCGGGGGCAATGAGCAGTTCTTC. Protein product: CASSGSGGNEQFF.